This T cell receptor (beta chain) was sequenced for a study of shared clonotypes between healthy human individuals. Recent acute infections and vaccinations were absent in the healthy HIV-negative adult donors. Sequencing was performed with immunoSEQ multiplex PCR; in TCRdb, only in-frame clones are kept and a portion is missing. The data hold 2 million to 2.5 million clones, with roughly 93% observed a single time. Trimming pared 5 bases from V and 2 bases from J, leaving 13 bases between. Germline CDR1 and CDR2: SGHAT and FQNNGV. The CDR3 consists of 15 residues. The V gene is TRBV11-2, the J gene TRBJ2-1; a weak D match, TRBD1 (5 bases). The sample comprised naive CD4+ T cells from PBMCs. The subset here: CD45RA+ positively selected. This clonotype was obtained from a man aged 18 to 29 in good health. Some clones in this sample may be carry-over from other donors' samples. CDR3 amino acids: CASSRIVGAYNEQFF. The CDR3 DNA follows: TGTGCCAGCAGCCGTATAGTAGGGGCCTACAATGAGCAGTTCTTC.